Below are 26 T cell receptor beta chains sequenced from a single sample in a study of OX40 agonist ivuxolimab in advanced cancers. Some clones are missing from TCRdb's copy, which holds only in-frame ones; the method was immunoSEQ multiplex PCR. The sample carries roughly 64,000 clones, 70% to 90% recorded once. This sample comprised CD4+ or CD8+ T cells sorted from blood, obtained in a trial of the OX40 agonist ivuxolimab. The receptors shown here come from an adult with an advanced solid tumor such as melanoma, head and neck, liver or kidney cancer.

The genes are TRBV7-2 and TRBJ1-3, with D possibly matching TRBD1 (5 bases). Germline CDR1 SGHTA, CDR2 FQGNSA. The CDR3 consists of 17 residues. V dropped 2 bases and J dropped 0 bases, with 14 bases sitting between them. The CDR3 DNA reads as TGTGCCAGCAGCTTATCCCCCACAGGCTTCTCTGGAAACACCATATATTTT. Residues: CASSLSPTGFSGNTIYF.

The chain carries TRBV9 and TRBJ2-2, with 8 bases that match TRBD1. Losses at the gene ends were 4 bases for V and 6 bases for J; bases not matched to a gene: 17. The CDR3 contains 18 residues. Germline V gives CDR1 SGDLS, CDR2 YYNGEE. DNA for the CDR3: TGTGCCAGCAGCCTTCGGGACAGGACTTCGCGAACGGCCGGGGAGCTGTTTTTT. Translating it yields CASSLRDRTSRTAGELFF.

This chain uses TRBV4-2 with TRBJ2-3; TRBD1 is a possible D gene (8 bases). The CDR3 contains 17 residues. CDR1 is LGHNA and CDR2 is YNFKEQ in the germline V gene. Trimming took off 1 base at V and 5 bases at J, with 19 bases between the two ends. CDR3 residues: CASSQAVVRGTGDTQYF. DNA of the CDR3: TGTGCCAGCAGCCAAGCCGTGGTGCGGGGGACAGGAGATACGCAGTATTTT.

The chain uses TRBV5-1 and TRBJ2-6; 12 bases are shared with TRBD2. V trimming: 4 bases; J trimming: 2 bases; junction bases outside the gene matches: 7. CDR3 length: 18 residues. From germline, CDR1 is SGHRS and CDR2 YFSETQ. The CDR3 here is CASSDLAGGSPGANVLTF. The DNA for the CDR3 is TGCGCCAGCAGCGACCTAGCGGGGGGGTCACCTGGGGCCAACGTCCTGACTTTC. Supplemented by reference TRBV5-1 and TRBJ2-6, the full variable domain reads KAGVTQTPRYLIKTRGQQVTLSCSPISGHRSVSWYQQTPGQGLQFLFEYFSETQRNKGNFPGRFSGRQFSNSRSEMNVSTLELGDSALYLCASSDLAGGSPGANVLTFGAGSRLTVL.

J is TRBJ2-1 and V is TRBV2; D not certain. Germline lookup yields CDR1 SNHLY and CDR2 FYNNEI. Trimming took off 8 bases at V and 6 bases at J, with 14 bases between the two ends. The length of the CDR3 is 13 residues. In nucleotides, the CDR3 is TGTGCCAGCTCCCGAGAGGCCATCAATGAGCAGTTCTTC. Translating gives CASSREAINEQFF.

This sequence joins TRBV7-9 and TRBJ2-5; D perhaps matches TRBD2 (6 bases). Germline V gives CDR1 SEHNR, CDR2 FQNEAQ (reference sequence). The CDR3 runs to 14 residues. V lost 4 bases and J 1 base, leaving 10 bases between the germline ends. This chain's CDR3 is CASSSRTTQETQYF. As DNA, the CDR3 is TGTGCCAGCAGCTCACGGACTACCCAAGAGACCCAGTACTTC.

The rearrangement links TRBV10-3 to TRBJ2-1; the match to TRBD2 covers 8 bases. Germline V gene sequence: CDR1 ENHRY, CDR2 SYGVKD. This CDR3 has 15 residues. Trimming cost V 3 bases and J 5 bases; bases outside gene matches: 6. For the CDR3, the DNA is TGTGCCATCAGTGATCAGAGCGGGGGAAACAATGAGCAGTTCTTC. Its translation is CAISDQSGGNNEQFF.

The DNA for the CDR3 is TGTGCCAGTAGTTGGTGGGGCCGAGACATTCAGTACTTC. Encoded protein: CASSWWGRDIQYF. J is TRBJ2-4 and V is TRBV19; D is perhaps TRBD1 (5 bases). This CDR3 region has 13 residues. V lost 5 bases to trimming and J lost 8 bases, with 13 bases between them. Germline CDR1 LNHDA, CDR2 SQIVND (reference sequence).

The rearrangement joins TRBV6-1 to TRBJ1-1; D is ambiguous. The V and J ends lost 11 bases and 3 bases respectively, with 22 bases between them. This CDR3 has 15 residues. Germline CDR1 is MNHNS and CDR2 is SASEGT. The CDR3 bases are TGTGCCTCCCTCGGGCTCCGCTTCGGGGACACTGAAGCTTTCTTT. It specifies CASLGLRFGDTEAFF.

This sequence joins TRBV6-1 and TRBJ2-3; 10 bases are a match to TRBD1. There are 16 residues in the CDR3. V gave up 0 bases and J gave up 1 base; unmatched junction bases: 1. From germline, CDR1 is MNHNS and CDR2 SASEGT. This CDR3 reads CASSEAGTGGTDTQYF. DNA of the CDR3: TGTGCCAGCAGTGAAGCCGGGACAGGGGGCACAGATACGCAGTATTTT.

The chain carries TRBV2 and TRBJ2-2; a weak D match, TRBD2 (6 bases). The CDR3 consists of 16 residues. Trimming removed 6 bases at V and 0 bases at J, with 14 bases between. CDR1 SNHLY and CDR2 FYNNEI come from the germline V gene. The CDR3 nucleotides are TGTGCCAGCAGAAGCCAGGAGGGCGCGAACACCGGGGAGCTGTTTTTT. Translation gives CASRSQEGANTGELFF.

This clone was seen only a few times. The rearrangement joins TRBV14 to TRBJ2-5; TRBD1 is a possible D gene (5 bases). There are 16 residues in the CDR3. Germline V gene sequence: CDR1 SGHDN, CDR2 FVKESK. V lost 2 bases and J 2 bases, leaving 15 bases between the germline ends. The CDR3 region has the DNA TGTGCCAGCAGCCAACGCCCGAACAGGTTTCAAGAGACCCAGTACTTC. It translates to CASSQRPNRFQETQYF.

The rearrangement links TRBV6-5 to TRBJ1-1; 10 bases agree with TRBD1. Germline assignment: CDR1 MNHEY and CDR2 SVGAGI. V dropped 2 bases and J dropped 5; count of bases not matched to a gene: 5. This CDR3 has 15 amino acids. The CDR3 is CASSYKGTGVTEAFF. Written as DNA, the CDR3 is TGTGCCAGCAGTTACAAAGGGACAGGGGTGACTGAAGCTTTCTTT.

The chain links TRBV19 to TRBJ2-1; TRBD2 matches 7 bases. The trim removed 5 bases at V and 0 bases at J, leaving 4 bases unmatched. Germline CDR1 is LNHDA and CDR2 is SQIVND (reference sequence). CDR3 length: 15 amino acids. CDR3 residues: CASSERGPSYNEQFF. The DNA for the CDR3 is TGTGCCAGTAGTGAGCGGGGCCCCTCCTACAATGAGCAGTTCTTC.

This sequence joins TRBV30 and TRBJ2-7; 7 bases align to TRBD2. V lost 3 bases and J lost 2; bases outside the gene matches: 4. This CDR3 is built from 13 residues. In germline, CDR1 is GTSNPN, CDR2 SVGIG (reference sequence). The CDR3 DNA sequence: TGTGCCTGGAGACAAGCGGGAACCTACGAGCAGTACTTC. Its translation: CAWRQAGTYEQYF. Looking up the rest from reference TRBV30 and TRBJ2-7 gives the full variable domain: SQTIHQWPATLVQPVGSPLSLECTVEGTSNPNLYWYRQAAGRGLQLLFYSVGIGQISSEVPQNLSASRPQDRQFILSSKKLLLSDSGFYLCAWRQAGTYEQYFGPGTRLTVT.

V and J are TRBV5-1 and TRBJ2-1, with 10 bases aligning to TRBD2. CDR3 length: 15 amino acids. The germline CDR1 and CDR2 sequences are SGHRS and YFSETQ. The J segment lost 8 bases and the V segment lost 2 bases, leaving 7 bases of the junction unmatched. In DNA, the CDR3 is TGCGCCAGCAGCTTTTCGCTAGCGGGAGTGGATGAGCAGTTCTTC. It translates to CASSFSLAGVDEQFF.

The chain has TRBV25-1 and TRBJ1-5, with TRBD1 matching 11 bases. V shed 6 bases, J shed 2 bases, and the junction held 6 bases outside the gene matches. Per germline, CDR1 MGHDK and CDR2 SYGVNS. The length of the CDR3 is 16 residues. The DNA of the CDR3 is TGTGCCAGCAGGTGGGACAGGGGGGTTGGCAATCAGCCCCAGCATTTT. Encoded protein: CASRWDRGVGNQPQHF.

In regard to this clone: Germline and junction disagree at one end, which may indicate a read error. The chain recombines TRBV11-1 with TRBJ2-1; D is possibly TRBD2 (6 bases). This CDR3 contains 11 residues. The germline CDR1 and CDR2 sequences are SGHAT and FQDESV (reference sequence). The CDR3 protein is CASSVAVEQFF. For the CDR3, the DNA is TGTGCCAGCAGCGTAGCGGTTGAGCAGTTCTTC.

The rearrangement links TRBV28 to TRBJ2-7; possibly TRBD2 for D (6 bases). Between the trimmed V and J ends, which lost 8 bases and 4 bases, there was a span of 24 bases. Germline CDR1 MDHEN, CDR2 SYDVKM. The CDR3 is 16 residues long. This chain's CDR3 is CASSLEGGGITYEQYF. Written as DNA, the CDR3 is TGTGCCAGCTCGTTAGAGGGTGGAGGGATTACATACGAGCAGTACTTC.

The J gene is TRBJ2-3, the V gene TRBV7-3; D might be TRBD1 (5 bases). There are 13 residues in the CDR3. In germline, CDR1 is SGHTA, CDR2 FQGTGA. The V end lost 2 bases, the J end lost 4 bases, and 7 bases lay between the germline ends. CDR3 amino acids: CASSLLGADTQYF. The CDR3 DNA follows: TGTGCCAGCAGCTTATTAGGGGCAGATACGCAGTATTTT.

V gene TRBV5-1 combines with J gene TRBJ2-7, with TRBD2 matching over 11 bases. The junction had 11 bases not matched to a gene; V was cut back by 4 bases and J by 2 bases. The CDR3 is made up of 17 amino acids. Germline CDR1 SGHRS, CDR2 YFSETQ. The CDR3, as DNA: TGCGCCAGCAGCCCCGTCCCGGGACTAGCGGCCACCTACGAGCAGTACTTC. It is translated as CASSPVPGLAATYEQYF.

This clone was detected once. This chain joins TRBV6-6 and TRBJ2-7; 7 bases are a match to TRBD2. Germline V gene data show CDR1 as MNHNY and CDR2 as SVGAGI (reference sequence). The length of the CDR3 is 14 residues. V shed 7 bases and J 0 bases; nucleotides not matched to a gene: 6. In DNA, the CDR3 is TGTGCCAGCACCTTCGGGGGGAGCTCCTACGAGCAGTACTTC. Its translation: CASTFGGSSYEQYF.

Comment on this clone: The identical CDR3 is also encoded by other nucleotide sequences in the sample. The chain uses TRBV19 and TRBJ2-1; perhaps TRBD2 as D (5 bases). V dropped 8 bases and J dropped 8 bases, with 10 bases sitting between them. The CDR3 covers 11 residues. From germline, CDR1 is LNHDA and CDR2 SQIVND (reference sequence). The CDR3 is CASRGRDEQFF. The CDR3 DNA is TGTGCCAGTCGAGGGAGAGATGAGCAGTTCTTC.

V and J are TRBV10-3 and TRBJ2-2, with D perhaps TRBD2 (5 bases). Trimming pared 6 bases from V and 0 bases from J, leaving 11 bases between. Germline V gene lookup returns CDR1 ENHRY and CDR2 SYGVKD. The CDR3 covers 15 residues. CDR3 DNA sequence: TGTGCCATCAGCGACCCGACTACGAACACCGGGGAGCTGTTTTTT. It translates to CAISDPTTNTGELFF.

The V gene is TRBV25-1, the J gene TRBJ2-1; 7 bases match TRBD2. The CDR3 has 16 residues. The germline gives CDR1 MGHDK, CDR2 SYGVNS. V dropped 1 base and J dropped 4; count of bases not matched to a gene: 7. The CDR3 DNA follows: TGTGCCAGCAGTGAATTTGAGGGAGGGACGTACAATGAGCAGTTCTTC. As protein: CASSEFEGGTYNEQFF.

The chain employs TRBV18 and TRBJ2-5; TRBD1 matches 8 bases. The V and J ends lost 2 bases and 5 bases, in that order; junction bases with no gene match: 7. This CDR3 comprises 15 residues. Germline CDR1 is KGHSH and CDR2 is LQKENI. The CDR3 coding sequence is TGTGCCAGCTCACCAGGACAGGGAGTTGGGGAGACCCAGTACTTC. Amino acid sequence: CASSPGQGVGETQYF.